This TCR beta chain is drawn from a study of blood T cell repertoires in COVID-19. Across the study: Samples taken during acute and convalescent COVID-19 were collected in the United States, Italy and Spain.

The V and J ends lost 4 bases and 3 bases respectively, with 13 bases between them. CDR1 and CDR2 from the germline V gene are SGHTA and FQGNSA. The CDR3 is 15 residues long. Per the authors' pipeline: For nucleated cells, counts were estimated from reference gene primer amplification. Here immunoSEQ multiplex PCR was the method, and the copy in TCRdb shows in-frame clones only, minus some. From that table come the V and J calls and clone size; the DNA was used to work out D and trimming. The table has around 110,000 clones, around four fifths seen once. Sequenced material: peripheral blood. The clonotype originates from a man between 65 and 79 years old with acute or convalescent COVID-19. The rearrangement joins TRBV7-2 to TRBJ1-5; D might be TRBD1 (5 bases). CDR3 in amino acids: CASSSEVGVNQPQHF. Here the CDR3 DNA reads TGTGCCAGCAGCTCCGAGGTAGGGGTCAATCAGCCCCAGCATTTT.